The clone carrying this T cell receptor (beta chain) came up a few times. The antigen is undetermined. The data were taken from a study of blood T cells in healthy people across ages. Findings and caveats of the study: Those diversity estimates obtained from one million T cells were thought to be underestimates.

PCR was performed a second time for about 7 to 12 cycles using a sample-barcoded 5' primer and a J-beta primer mix. Every cDNA was tagged by a template-switch adaptor with 12 random nucleotides. One entry per CDR3 protein, called by TCRdb with MiXCR from the 5' RACE reads. The table includes hundreds of thousands of distinct CDR3 sequences, roughly 50% detected once. CDR3 length: 17 amino acids. The germline V gene encodes CDR1 SGHRS and CDR2 YFSETQ. The genes are TRBV5-1 and TRBJ2-7, with TRBD1 as a possible D gene (8 bases). The closer fit of TRBJ2-4 to the DNA end suggests the J call may be wrong. The clonotype originates from a man aged 35-49 years in good health. Sequenced: blood. The CDR3 region is CASSDSPYRGGKNIQYF. CDR3 nucleotides: TGCGCCAGCAGCGACAGTCCATACAGGGGGGGGAAAAACATTCAGTACTTC.